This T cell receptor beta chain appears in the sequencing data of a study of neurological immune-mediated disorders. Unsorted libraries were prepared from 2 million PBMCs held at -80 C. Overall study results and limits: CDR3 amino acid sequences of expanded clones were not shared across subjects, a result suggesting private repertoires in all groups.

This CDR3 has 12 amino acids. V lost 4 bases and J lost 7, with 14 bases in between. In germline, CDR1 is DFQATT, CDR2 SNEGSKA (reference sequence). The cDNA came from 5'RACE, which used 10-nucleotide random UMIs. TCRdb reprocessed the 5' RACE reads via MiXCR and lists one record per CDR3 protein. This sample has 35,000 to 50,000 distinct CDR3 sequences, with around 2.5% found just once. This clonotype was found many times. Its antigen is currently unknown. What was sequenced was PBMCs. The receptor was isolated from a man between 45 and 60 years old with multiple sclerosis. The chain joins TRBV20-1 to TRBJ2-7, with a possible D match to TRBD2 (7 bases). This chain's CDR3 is CSATRGAPEQYF. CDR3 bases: TGCAGTGCTACTCGGGGGGCGCCTGAGCAGTACTTC.